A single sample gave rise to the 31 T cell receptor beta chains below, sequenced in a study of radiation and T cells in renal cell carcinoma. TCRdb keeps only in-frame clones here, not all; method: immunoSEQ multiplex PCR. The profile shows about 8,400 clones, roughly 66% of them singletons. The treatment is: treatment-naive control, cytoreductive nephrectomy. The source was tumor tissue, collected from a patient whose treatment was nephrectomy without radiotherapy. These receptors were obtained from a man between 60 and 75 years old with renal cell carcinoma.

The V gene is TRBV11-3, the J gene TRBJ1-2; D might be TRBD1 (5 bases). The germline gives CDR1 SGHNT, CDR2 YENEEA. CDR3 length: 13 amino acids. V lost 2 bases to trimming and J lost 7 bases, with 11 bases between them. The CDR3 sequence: CASSLTDRGGYTF. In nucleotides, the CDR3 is TGTGCCAGCAGCTTAACCGACAGAGGTGGCTACACCTTC.

CDR3 nucleotides: TGTGCCAGCAGCCCCGTGGGGACTCCCAGGGCAGATACGCAGTATTTT. It specifies CASSPVGTPRADTQYF. The rearrangement links TRBV27 to TRBJ2-3; D is perhaps TRBD2 (6 bases). The CDR3 has 16 amino acids. The germline V gene has CDR1 MNHEY and CDR2 SMNVEV (reference sequence). V was cut by 6 bases and J by 4 bases, with 20 bases left in between.

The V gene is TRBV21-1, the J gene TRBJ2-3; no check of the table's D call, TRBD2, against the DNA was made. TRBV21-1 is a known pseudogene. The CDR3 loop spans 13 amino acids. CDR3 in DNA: TGTGCCAGCAGCGGTTTACCGGGACTTACGCAGTATTTT. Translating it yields CASSGLPGLTQYF.

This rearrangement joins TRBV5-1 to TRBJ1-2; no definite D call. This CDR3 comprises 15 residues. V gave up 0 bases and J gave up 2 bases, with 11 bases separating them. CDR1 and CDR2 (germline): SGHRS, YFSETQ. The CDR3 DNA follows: TGCGCCAGCAGCTTGGCCCCCGAAGAGAACTATGGCTACACCTTC. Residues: CASSLAPEENYGYTF. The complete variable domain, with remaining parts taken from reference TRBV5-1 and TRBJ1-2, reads KAGVTQTPRYLIKTRGQQVTLSCSPISGHRSVSWYQQTPGQGLQFLFEYFSETQRNKGNFPGRFSGRQFSNSRSEMNVSTLELGDSALYLCASSLAPEENYGYTFGSGTRLTVV.

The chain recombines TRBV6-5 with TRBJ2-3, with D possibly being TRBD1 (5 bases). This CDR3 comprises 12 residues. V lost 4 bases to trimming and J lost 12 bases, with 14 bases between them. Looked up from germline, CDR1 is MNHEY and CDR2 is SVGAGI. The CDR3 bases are TGTGCCAGCAGTTTAGGGGAAACCCCTCAGTATTTT. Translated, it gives CASSLGETPQYF.

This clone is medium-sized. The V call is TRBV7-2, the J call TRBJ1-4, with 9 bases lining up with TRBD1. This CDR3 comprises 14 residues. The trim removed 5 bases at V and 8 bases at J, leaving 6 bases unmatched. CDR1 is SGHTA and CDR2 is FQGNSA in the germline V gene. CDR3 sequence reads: CASSPQGAREKLFF. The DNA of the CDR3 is TGTGCCAGCAGCCCACAGGGGGCACGGGAAAAACTGTTTTTT.

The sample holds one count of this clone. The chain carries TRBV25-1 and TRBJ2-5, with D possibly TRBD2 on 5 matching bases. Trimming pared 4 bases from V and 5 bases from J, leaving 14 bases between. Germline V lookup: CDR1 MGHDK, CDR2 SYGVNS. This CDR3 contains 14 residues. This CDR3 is CASSVWGEWETQYF. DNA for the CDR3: TGTGCCAGCAGTGTATGGGGAGAGTGGGAGACCCAGTACTTC.

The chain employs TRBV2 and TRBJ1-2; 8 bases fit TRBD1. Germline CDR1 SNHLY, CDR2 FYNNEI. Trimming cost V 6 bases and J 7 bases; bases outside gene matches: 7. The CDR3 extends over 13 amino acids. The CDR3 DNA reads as TGTGCCAGCAGGACAGGGGCTGCTGGTGGCTACACCTTC. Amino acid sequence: CASRTGAAGGYTF.

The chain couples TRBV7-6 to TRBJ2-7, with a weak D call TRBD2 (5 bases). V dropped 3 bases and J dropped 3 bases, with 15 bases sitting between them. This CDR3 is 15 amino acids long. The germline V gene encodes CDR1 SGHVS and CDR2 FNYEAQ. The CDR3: CASSFSPGEGYEQYF. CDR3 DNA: TGTGCCAGCAGCTTCTCGCCAGGTGAGGGCTACGAGCAGTACTTC.

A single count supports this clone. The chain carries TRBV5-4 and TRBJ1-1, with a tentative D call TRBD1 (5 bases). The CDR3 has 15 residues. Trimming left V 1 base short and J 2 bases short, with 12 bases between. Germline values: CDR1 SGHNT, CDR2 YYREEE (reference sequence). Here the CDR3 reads CASSLIGTSNTEAFF. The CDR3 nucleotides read TGTGCCAGCAGCTTGATCGGGACCTCAAACACTGAAGCTTTCTTT.

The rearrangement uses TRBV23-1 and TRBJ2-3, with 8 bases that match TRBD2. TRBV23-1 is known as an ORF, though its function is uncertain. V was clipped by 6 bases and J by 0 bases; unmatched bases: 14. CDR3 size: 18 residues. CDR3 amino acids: CASSLQSPGLASTDTQYF. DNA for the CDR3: TGCGCCAGCAGCCTTCAATCCCCAGGACTAGCAAGCACAGATACGCAGTATTTT.

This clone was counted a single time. The CDR3 sequence is CASSIGLAGGWGTQYF. CDR3 nucleotide sequence: TGTGCCAGTAGTATCGGACTAGCGGGAGGATGGGGGACCCAGTACTTC. The rearrangement joins TRBV19 to TRBJ2-5; 14 bases match TRBD2. Germline loops: CDR1 LNHDA, CDR2 SQIVND (reference sequence). The CDR3 contains 16 residues. V shed 3 bases, J shed 7 bases, and the junction held 7 bases outside the gene matches.

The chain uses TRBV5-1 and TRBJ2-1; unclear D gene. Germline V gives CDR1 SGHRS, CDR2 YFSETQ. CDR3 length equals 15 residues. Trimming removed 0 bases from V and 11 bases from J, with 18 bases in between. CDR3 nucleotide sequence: TGCGCCAGCAGCTTGGAGGGCGGCACAGTACTGAAGCAGTTCTTC. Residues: CASSLEGGTVLKQFF.

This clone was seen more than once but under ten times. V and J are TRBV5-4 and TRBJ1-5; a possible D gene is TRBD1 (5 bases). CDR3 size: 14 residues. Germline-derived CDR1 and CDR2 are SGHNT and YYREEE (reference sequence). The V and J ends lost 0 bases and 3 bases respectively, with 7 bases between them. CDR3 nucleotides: TGTGCCAGCAGCTTGGGGGGCTTCAATCAGCCCCAGCATTTT. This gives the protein CASSLGGFNQPQHF.

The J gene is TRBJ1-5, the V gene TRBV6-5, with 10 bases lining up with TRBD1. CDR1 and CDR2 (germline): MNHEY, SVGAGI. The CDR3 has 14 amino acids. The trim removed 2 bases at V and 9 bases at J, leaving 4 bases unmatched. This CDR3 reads CASSYAGTGAPQHF. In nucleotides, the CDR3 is TGTGCCAGCAGTTACGCGGGGACAGGGGCGCCCCAGCATTTT.

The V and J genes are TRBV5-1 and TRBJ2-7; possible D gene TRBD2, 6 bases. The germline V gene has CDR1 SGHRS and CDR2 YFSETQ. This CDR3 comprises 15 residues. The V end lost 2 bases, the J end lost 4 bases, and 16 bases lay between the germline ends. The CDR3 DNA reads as TGCGCCAGCAGCTTTGGGGACTCTGGGGGATACGAGCAGTACTTC. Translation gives CASSFGDSGGYEQYF.

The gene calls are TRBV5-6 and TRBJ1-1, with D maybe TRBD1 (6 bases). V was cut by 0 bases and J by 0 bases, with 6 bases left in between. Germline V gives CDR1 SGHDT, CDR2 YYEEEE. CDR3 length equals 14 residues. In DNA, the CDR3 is TGTGCCAGCAGCTTGGGACAGGTGAACACTGAAGCTTTCTTT. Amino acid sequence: CASSLGQVNTEAFF.

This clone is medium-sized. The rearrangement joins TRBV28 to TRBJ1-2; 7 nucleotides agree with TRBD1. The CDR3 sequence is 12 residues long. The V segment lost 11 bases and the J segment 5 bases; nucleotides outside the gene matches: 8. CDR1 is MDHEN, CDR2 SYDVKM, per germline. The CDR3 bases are TGTGCCGACTGGGACAGCGTGTATGGCTACACCTTC. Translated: CADWDSVYGYTF.

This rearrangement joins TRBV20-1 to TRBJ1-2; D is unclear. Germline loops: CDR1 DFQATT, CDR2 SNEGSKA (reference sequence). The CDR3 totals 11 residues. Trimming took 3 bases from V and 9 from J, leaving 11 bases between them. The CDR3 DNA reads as TGCAGTGCTAGGCTGTCTACCCGCTACACCTTC. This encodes CSARLSTRYTF.

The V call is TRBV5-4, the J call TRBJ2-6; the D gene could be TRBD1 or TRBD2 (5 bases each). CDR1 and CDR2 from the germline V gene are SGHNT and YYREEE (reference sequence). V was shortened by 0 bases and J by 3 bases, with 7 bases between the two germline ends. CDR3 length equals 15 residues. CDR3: CASSLAGSGANVLTF. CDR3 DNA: TGTGCCAGCAGCTTGGCAGGGAGTGGGGCCAACGTCCTGACTTTC.

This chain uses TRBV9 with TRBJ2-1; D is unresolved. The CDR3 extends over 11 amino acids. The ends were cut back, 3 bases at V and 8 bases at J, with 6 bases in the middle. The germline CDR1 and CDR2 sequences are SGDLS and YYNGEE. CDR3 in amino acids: CASSGRDEQFF. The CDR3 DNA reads TGTGCCAGCAGCGGCCGAGATGAGCAGTTCTTC.

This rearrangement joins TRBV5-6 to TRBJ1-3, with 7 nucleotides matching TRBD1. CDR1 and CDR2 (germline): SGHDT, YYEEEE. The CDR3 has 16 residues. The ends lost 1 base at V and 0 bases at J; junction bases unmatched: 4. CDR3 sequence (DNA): TGTGCCAGCAGCTTGACAGGGGCCAGCTCTGGAAACACCATATATTTT. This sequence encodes CASSLTGASSGNTIYF.

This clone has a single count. The CDR3, as DNA: TGTGCCAGCAGCTGGGCGGGGGGAGAGACCCAGTACTTC. This codes for CASSWAGGETQYF. This chain joins TRBV7-9 and TRBJ2-5, with 8 bases identical to TRBD2. The CDR3 runs to 13 residues. The ends lost 4 bases at V and 4 bases at J; junction bases unmatched: 2. CDR1 and CDR2 from the germline V gene are SEHNR and FQNEAQ (reference sequence). The whole variable domain, filled in from reference TRBV7-9 and TRBJ2-5, reads DTGVSQNPRHKITKRGQNVTFRCDPISEHNRLYWYRQTLGQGPEFLTYFQNEAQLEKSRLLSDRFSAERPKGSFSTLEIQRTEQGDSAMYLCASSWAGGETQYFGPGTRLLVL.

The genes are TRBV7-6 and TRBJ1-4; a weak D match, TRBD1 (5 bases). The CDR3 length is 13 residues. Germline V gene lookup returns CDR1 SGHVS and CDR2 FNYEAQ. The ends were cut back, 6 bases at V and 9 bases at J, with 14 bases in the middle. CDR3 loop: CASSLFQGKKLFF. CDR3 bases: TGTGCCAGCAGTCTCTTCCAGGGAAAAAAACTGTTTTTT.

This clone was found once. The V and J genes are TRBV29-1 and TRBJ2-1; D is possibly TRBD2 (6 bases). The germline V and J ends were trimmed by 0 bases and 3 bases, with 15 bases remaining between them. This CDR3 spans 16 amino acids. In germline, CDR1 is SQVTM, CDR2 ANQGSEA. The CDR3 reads CSVEDLEGKFYNEQFF. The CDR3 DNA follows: TGCAGCGTTGAAGATCTGGAGGGCAAATTCTACAATGAGCAGTTCTTC.

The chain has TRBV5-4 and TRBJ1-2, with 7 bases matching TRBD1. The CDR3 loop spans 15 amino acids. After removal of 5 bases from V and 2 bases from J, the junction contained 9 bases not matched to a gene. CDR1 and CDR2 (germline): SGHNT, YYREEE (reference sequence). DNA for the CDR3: TGTGCCAGCAGACCGGAAACAGGGGCGAACTATGGCTACACCTTC. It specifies CASRPETGANYGYTF.

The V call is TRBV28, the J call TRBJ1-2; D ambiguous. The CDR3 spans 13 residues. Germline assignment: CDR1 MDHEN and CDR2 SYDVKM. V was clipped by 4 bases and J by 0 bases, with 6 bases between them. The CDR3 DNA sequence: TGTGCCAGCAGTTCTACAGCTAACTATGGCTACACCTTC. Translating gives CASSSTANYGYTF.

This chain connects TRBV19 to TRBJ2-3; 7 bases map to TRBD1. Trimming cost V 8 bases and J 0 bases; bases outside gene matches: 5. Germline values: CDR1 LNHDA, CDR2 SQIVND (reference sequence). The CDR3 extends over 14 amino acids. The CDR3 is CASSTGPSTDTQYF. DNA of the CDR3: TGTGCCAGTTCGACAGGGCCTAGCACAGATACGCAGTATTTT. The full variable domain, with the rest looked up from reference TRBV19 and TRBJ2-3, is DGGITQSPKYLFRKEGQNVTLSCEQNLNHDAMYWYRQDPGQGLRLIYYSQIVNDFQKGDIAEGYSVSREKKESFPLTVTSAQKNPTAFYLCASSTGPSTDTQYFGPGTRLTVL.

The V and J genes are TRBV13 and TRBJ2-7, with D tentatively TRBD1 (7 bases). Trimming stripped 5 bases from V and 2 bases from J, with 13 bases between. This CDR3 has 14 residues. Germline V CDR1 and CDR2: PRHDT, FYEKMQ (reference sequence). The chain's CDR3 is CASSQGGGPYEQYF. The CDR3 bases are TGTGCCAGCAGCCAAGGAGGGGGCCCCTACGAGCAGTACTTC.

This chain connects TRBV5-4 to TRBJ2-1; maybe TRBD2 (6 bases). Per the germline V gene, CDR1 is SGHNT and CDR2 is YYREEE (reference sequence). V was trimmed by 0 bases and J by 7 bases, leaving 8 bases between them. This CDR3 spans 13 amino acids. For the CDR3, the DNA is TGTGCCAGCAGCTTGGCGCGGGGTAATGAGCAGTTCTTC. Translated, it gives CASSLARGNEQFF.

CDR3 in amino acids: CASSSQVGQPQHF. As DNA, the CDR3 is TGTGCCAGCAGCTCACAGGTTGGTCAGCCCCAGCATTTT. This chain links TRBV7-2 with TRBJ1-5; D is perhaps TRBD1 (5 bases). Germline V gives CDR1 SGHTA, CDR2 FQGNSA. V shed 4 bases and J shed 6 bases, with 10 bases lying between them. This CDR3 spans 13 amino acids.